This T cell receptor beta chain was captured by sequencing in a study of T cell responses to AZD1222 COVID-19 vaccine. Germline V gives CDR1 LGHDT, CDR2 YNNKEL (reference sequence). This CDR3 has 14 residues. J was trimmed by 5 bases and V by 4 bases; bases with no gene match: 4. Notes on the study in general: In the spike-specific TCR repertoire, nearly half reportedly target unmutated variant regions. Only a handful of AZD1222 recipients were seropositive at baseline. There were repertoire samples only from the period after the peak T cell response. In a largely white British group with more females than males, clonal diversity was possibly underestimated.

The assay was immunoSEQ multiplex PCR, and TCRdb's table has in-frame clones only and misses some. The sample contains about 160,000 clones, 90% to 95% of which appear only once. Note on this clone: Its target is not known.

The chain links TRBV3-1 (or the pseudogene TRBV3-2) to TRBJ1-5, with 8 positions matching TRBD1. Here the sequenced sample was peripheral blood, taken on day 0 of AZD1222 vaccination. This TCR was recovered from an adult in good health. In DNA form, the CDR3 reads TGTGCCAGCAGCCCCAGGGGGCTGGATCAGCCCCAGCATTTT. This encodes CASSPRGLDQPQHF.